These 27 T cell receptor beta chains share one sample of origin, sequenced in a study of CD8+CD57+ T cells in acquired aplastic anemia (dated by TCRdb to the late 2010s). The run used an Illumina HiSeq 2000. Genomic DNA served as template for TCR beta VDJ combination and CDR3 sequence profiling. The public sequencing data were trimmed at Q25 with fastp and processed into clonotypes with MiXCR by TCRdb, which kept only in-frame beta chains. Rows with one shared CDR3 protein collapse into an entry with the most common genes and DNA. The sample data list about 190,000 distinct CDR3 sequences, and approximately 52% of these were observed just once. Approximately 15% of the sample belongs to the ten largest clones. Sequenced sample: sorted CD4+, CD8+, or CD8+CD57+ T cells (not recorded which) from PBMCs. These receptors were obtained from a human donor in good health, serving as a control.

This chain uses TRBV12-3 or TRBV12-4 with TRBJ2-3, with 7 positions matching TRBD1. The CDR3 has 13 residues. The CDR3 loop is CASGRYQPGQPYF. For the CDR3, the DNA is TGTGCTAGTGGTCGATATCAACCGGGACAGCCGTATTTT.

In this sample, this clonotype turned up a few times. The chain recombines TRBV20-1 with TRBJ1-6, with 11 nucleotides matching TRBD1. Losses at the gene ends were 1 base for V and 7 bases for J; bases not matched to a gene: 3. The V gene's germline CDR1 is DFQATT and CDR2 SNEGSKA (reference sequence). There are 15 residues in the CDR3. CDR3 loop: CSARVGQGANSPLHF. CDR3 DNA sequence: TGCAGTGCTAGAGTAGGACAGGGGGCCAATTCACCCCTCCACTTT.

The chain links TRBV5-6 to TRBJ2-7; D is perhaps TRBD2 (7 bases). CDR1 is SGHDT and CDR2 is YYEEEE in the germline V gene. The CDR3 runs to 16 residues. The V end lost 3 bases, the J end lost 7 bases, and 23 bases lay between the germline ends. In nucleotides, the CDR3 is TGTGCCAGCAGCTCCCAGGGGTGGCAGGGAGGGAAAGAGCAGTACTTC. It yields the protein CASSSQGWQGGKEQYF.

The chain couples TRBV2 to TRBJ2-7, with 10 bases lining up with TRBD1. The germline gives CDR1 SNHLY, CDR2 FYNNEI. The CDR3 contains 16 residues. With V trimmed by 4 bases and J by 0 bases, 6 bases remained unmatched. Here the CDR3 DNA reads TGTGCCAGCAGTGGCTTCGGGACAGGGGTCTCCTACGAGCAGTACTTC. This translates into CASSGFGTGVSYEQYF.

This chain connects TRBV29-1 to TRBJ1-5; D uncertain. CDR1 is SQVTM, CDR2 ANQGSEA, per germline. The V gene lost 6 bases and the J gene lost 6 bases, with 12 bases spanning the gap. The length of the CDR3 is 12 residues. CDR3 sequence: CSVESGGQPQHF. The DNA for the CDR3 is TGCAGCGTGGAGTCTGGCGGTCAGCCCCAGCATTTT.

This chain uses TRBV20-1 with TRBJ2-5; a weak D match, TRBD2 (6 bases). The CDR3 totals 12 residues. Germline V gene sequence: CDR1 DFQATT, CDR2 SNEGSKA (reference sequence). V lost 7 bases and J 0 bases, leaving 9 bases between the germline ends. CDR3 amino acids: CSGGTDQETQYF. CDR3 bases: TGCAGTGGGGGGACTGACCAAGAGACCCAGTACTTC.

Ten or more counts support this clonotype. This sequence joins TRBV11-2 and TRBJ2-3; D is possibly TRBD2 (7 bases). The V gene's germline CDR1 is SGHAT and CDR2 FQNNGV. The V gene lost 5 bases and the J gene lost 6 bases, with 9 bases spanning the gap. The length of the CDR3 is 12 residues. The DNA for the CDR3 is TGTGCCAGCAGCAGGGGGGGGGATACGCAGTATTTT. It yields the protein CASSRGGDTQYF.

In this sample, this clonotype turned up once. V is TRBV10-2 and J is TRBJ2-7; 12 positions match TRBD2. The CDR3 sequence is 15 residues long. V lost 5 bases and J lost 5; bases outside the gene matches: 7. The germline V gene encodes CDR1 WSHSY and CDR2 SAAADI. The CDR3 loop is CASSPLAGGVNEQYF. CDR3 DNA: TGCGCCAGCAGTCCTCTAGCGGGGGGGGTAAACGAGCAGTACTTC.

The rearrangement joins TRBV6-1 to TRBJ1-6; D ambiguous. V lost 7 bases to trimming and J lost 7 bases, with 14 bases between them. The CDR3 extends over 14 amino acids. In germline, CDR1 is MNHNS, CDR2 SASEGT. Here the CDR3 reads CASTISGENSPLHF. For the CDR3, the DNA is TGTGCCAGCACCATAAGTGGAGAGAATTCACCCCTCCACTTT.

At least ten counts were recorded for this clonotype. The rearrangement uses TRBV7-2 and TRBJ1-4, with 7 bases fitting TRBD1. The CDR3 consists of 16 residues. Germline CDR1 and CDR2: SGHTA and FQGNSA. V lost 2 bases to trimming and J lost 7 bases; unmatched junction nucleotides: 10. For the CDR3, the DNA is TGTGCCAGCAGCTTAAAGGTGACAGGGAGGAGTGAAAAACTGTTTTTT. This sequence encodes CASSLKVTGRSEKLFF. The full variable domain, rest sourced from reference TRBV7-2 and TRBJ1-4, is GAGVSQSPSNKVTEKGKDVELRCDPISGHTALYWYRQSLGQGLEFLIYFQGNSAPDKSGLPSDRFSAERTGGSVSTLTIQRTQQEDSAVYLCASSLKVTGRSEKLFFGSGTQLSVL.

This clonotype was counted at least ten times. The chain links TRBV11-2 to TRBJ1-5; D is perhaps TRBD1 (6 bases). This CDR3 is 15 amino acids long. CDR1 is SGHAT and CDR2 is FQNNGV in the germline V gene. The ends were cut back, 2 bases at V and 3 bases at J, with 11 bases in the middle. The CDR3 bases are TGTGCCAGCAGCTTACAGCCGGGGGCCAATCAGCCCCAGCATTTT. Residues: CASSLQPGANQPQHF.

In the case of this clonotype: An end of the junction differs from the germline gene, which may be a read error. The V call is TRBV7-2, the J call TRBJ1-5, with a possible D match to TRBD1 (6 bases). This CDR3 spans 16 amino acids. CDR1 is SGHTA, CDR2 FQGNSA, per germline. In DNA form, the CDR3 reads TGCGCCAGCAGCCCCGGTCTAAGGGGGGGCAATCAGCCCCAGCATTTT. It specifies CASSPGLRGGNQPQHF.

This clonotype appeared many times. The chain is built from TRBV5-4 and TRBJ1-3, with TRBD1 as a possible D gene (6 bases). V was pared by 1 base and J by 0 bases, with 17 bases between. The germline CDR1 and CDR2 sequences are SGHNT and YYREEE (reference sequence). CDR3 length: 18 residues. The CDR3 nucleotides read TGTGCCAGCAGCTTGAGGACAGCCTCGTCGTTCTCTGGAAACACCATATATTTT. Encoded protein: CASSLRTASSFSGNTIYF.

In this sample, this clonotype turned up once. The chain couples TRBV2 to TRBJ1-4, with a weak D call TRBD1 (5 bases). Germline CDR1 and CDR2: SNHLY and FYNNEI. This CDR3 has 13 residues. Trimming took off 6 bases at V and 5 bases at J, with 10 bases between the two ends. The CDR3 nucleotides read TGTGCCAGCAGCCGACAGTGGAATGAAAAACTGTTTTTT. Protein: CASSRQWNEKLFF.

The chain combines TRBV7-9 with TRBJ2-7; TRBD1 aligns across 8 bases. This CDR3 has 14 residues. V lost 1 base, J lost 6 bases, and 5 bases stayed unmatched. Germline assignment: CDR1 SEHNR and CDR2 FQNEAQ (reference sequence). The CDR3 spells CASSLGQGPSEQYF. CDR3 coding DNA: TGTGCCAGCAGCTTAGGACAGGGGCCCTCCGAGCAGTACTTC.

The rearrangement uses TRBV2 and TRBJ2-7; 8 nucleotides line up with TRBD1. The germline V gene has CDR1 SNHLY and CDR2 FYNNEI. The length of the CDR3 is 14 residues. Losses at the gene ends were 5 bases for V and 6 bases for J; bases not matched to a gene: 9. The CDR3 reads CASSLAGGTGEQYF. Written as DNA, the CDR3 is TGTGCCAGCAGTCTTGCAGGGGGCACTGGCGAGCAGTACTTC.

V usage is TRBV9 and J usage is TRBJ1-2, with 7 nucleotides matching TRBD1. The V segment lost 4 bases and the J segment 5 bases; nucleotides outside the gene matches: 11. This CDR3 is 15 amino acids long. Germline assignment: CDR1 SGDLS and CDR2 YYNGEE. The CDR3 loop is CASSRGDSLLYGYTF. The CDR3 DNA reads as TGTGCCAGCAGCCGGGGGGACAGTCTGTTATATGGCTACACCTTC.

CDR3 sequence: CASSLDSYEQYV. CDR3 nucleotides: TGTGCCAGCAGCTTGGACAGCTACGAGCAGTACGTC. The rearrangement joins TRBV11-1 to TRBJ2-7, with D tentatively TRBD1 (6 bases). V lost 3 bases to trimming and J lost 3 bases, with 6 bases between them. Germline values: CDR1 SGHAT, CDR2 FQDESV (reference sequence). The CDR3 extends over 12 amino acids.

This clonotype has ten or more counts. V and J are TRBV6-1 and TRBJ2-3; 9 bases agree with TRBD1. Germline assignment: CDR1 MNHNS and CDR2 SASEGT. Trimming removed 2 bases from V and 5 bases from J; junction bases left unmatched: 5. CDR3 size: 15 residues. The CDR3 region is CASSEPQGAKDTQYF. CDR3 nucleotide sequence: TGTGCCAGCAGTGAACCACAGGGGGCTAAAGATACGCAGTATTTT.

Worth noting for this clonotype: One end of the junction varies from germline; a read error may be responsible. This chain links TRBV25-1 with TRBJ1-1; no reliable D call. This CDR3 has 13 amino acids. The germline CDR1 and CDR2 sequences are MGHDK and SYGVNS. CDR3 loop: CASSERENPEAFF. The CDR3 bases are TGTGCCAGCAGTGAAAGGGAGAACCCTGAAGCTTTCTTT.

This clonotype was observed a few times. This chain connects TRBV7-2 to TRBJ2-7; 10 bases are a match to TRBD2. This CDR3 contains 15 residues. V dropped 5 bases and J dropped 2; count of bases not matched to a gene: 6. CDR1 is SGHTA and CDR2 is FQGNSA in the germline V gene. In DNA, the CDR3 is TGTGCCAGCAGCACTAGCGGGGCGAACACCTACGAGCAGTACTTC. It codes for CASSTSGANTYEQYF.

The chain links TRBV24-1 to TRBJ1-5; D is unresolved. This CDR3 is built from 12 residues. CDR1 and CDR2 (germline): KGHDR, SFDVKD. V lost 5 bases and J lost 7, with 8 bases in between. This chain's CDR3 is CATSGVGQPQHF. CDR3 DNA: TGTGCCACCAGTGGGGTTGGGCAGCCCCAGCATTTT.

This clonotype was counted between two and nine times. V gene TRBV7-2 combines with J gene TRBJ1-6; D may be TRBD1 (5 bases). Germline loops: CDR1 SGHTA, CDR2 FQGNSA. V dropped 2 bases and J dropped 10 bases, with 9 bases sitting between them. This CDR3 is 13 amino acids long. CDR3 sequence reads: CASSLRGESPLHF. The CDR3 DNA is TGTGCCAGCAGCTTAAGAGGGGAATCACCCCTCCACTTT.

This clonotype was counted only a few times. V is TRBV18 and J is TRBJ1-2; 9 positions match TRBD1. CDR1 is KGHSH and CDR2 is LQKENI in the germline V gene. This CDR3 is built from 13 residues. Trimming removed 6 bases from V and 1 base from J; junction bases left unmatched: 0. CDR3 coding DNA: TGTGCCAGCTCGACAGGGGGTAACTATGGCTACACCTTC. This sequence encodes CASSTGGNYGYTF.

Worth noting for this clonotype: The germline gene is not matched at one end of the junction; a read error may be the cause. The rearrangement links TRBV7-2 to TRBJ2-1; D is perhaps TRBD1 (6 bases). The CDR3 consists of 13 residues. CDR1 is SGHTA, CDR2 FQGNSA, per germline. In nucleotides, the CDR3 is TGTGCCGGCAGCTTAGGGGGTGGCAATGAGCAGTTCTTC. This encodes CAGSLGGGNEQFF.

This clonotype was seen at least ten times. The J gene is TRBJ2-7, the V gene TRBV5-8; 9 bases agree with TRBD2. This CDR3 is built from 16 residues. V lost 5 bases and J lost 4; bases outside the gene matches: 13. In germline, CDR1 is SGHTS, CDR2 YDEGEE. CDR3 loop: CASRHIAGAGPYEQYF. The CDR3 region has the DNA TGTGCCAGCAGACACATAGCGGGGGCGGGCCCTTACGAGCAGTACTTC.

This clonotype was seen once. The chain employs TRBV14 and TRBJ2-7; D gene uncertain. Trimming took off 0 bases at V and 3 bases at J, with 9 bases between the two ends. This CDR3 has 14 residues. From germline, CDR1 is SGHDN and CDR2 FVKESK. CDR3 sequence (DNA): TGTGCCAGCAGCCAAGATTGGTGGGGCTACGAGCAGTACTTC. Its protein product is CASSQDWWGYEQYF.